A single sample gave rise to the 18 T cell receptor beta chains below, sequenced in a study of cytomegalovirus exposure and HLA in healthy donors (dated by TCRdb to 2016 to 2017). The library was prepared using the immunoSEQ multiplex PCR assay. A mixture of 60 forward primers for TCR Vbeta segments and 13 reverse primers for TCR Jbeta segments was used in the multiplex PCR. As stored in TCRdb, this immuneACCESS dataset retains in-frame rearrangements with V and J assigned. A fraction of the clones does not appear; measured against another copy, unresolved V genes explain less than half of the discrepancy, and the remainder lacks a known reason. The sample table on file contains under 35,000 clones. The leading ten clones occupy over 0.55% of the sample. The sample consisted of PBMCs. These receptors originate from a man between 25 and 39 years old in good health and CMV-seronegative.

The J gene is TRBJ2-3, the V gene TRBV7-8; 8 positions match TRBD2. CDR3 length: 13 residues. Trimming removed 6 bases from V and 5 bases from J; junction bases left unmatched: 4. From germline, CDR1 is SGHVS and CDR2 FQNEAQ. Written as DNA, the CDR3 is TGTGCCAGCAGGCCTAGCGGGCAAGATACGCAGTATTTT. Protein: CASRPSGQDTQYF.

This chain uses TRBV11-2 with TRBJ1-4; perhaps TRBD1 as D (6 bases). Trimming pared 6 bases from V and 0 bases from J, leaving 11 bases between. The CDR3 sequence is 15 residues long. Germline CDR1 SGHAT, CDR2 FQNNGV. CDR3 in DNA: TGTGCCAGCAGATACAGGGATTCAACTAATGAAAAACTGTTTTTT. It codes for CASRYRDSTNEKLFF.

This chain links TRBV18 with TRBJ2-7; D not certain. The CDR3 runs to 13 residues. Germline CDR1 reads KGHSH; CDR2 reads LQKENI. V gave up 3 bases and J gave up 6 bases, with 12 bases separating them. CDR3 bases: TGTGCCAGCTCACCCGACACGTTGCGCGAGCAGTACTTC. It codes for CASSPDTLREQYF.

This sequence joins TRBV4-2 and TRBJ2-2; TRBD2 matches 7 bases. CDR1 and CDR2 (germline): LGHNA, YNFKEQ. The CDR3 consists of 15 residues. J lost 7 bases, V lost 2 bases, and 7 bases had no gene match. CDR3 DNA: TGTGCCAGCAGCCAACTGGCGGGGGACCTCGGGGAGCTGTTTTTT. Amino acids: CASSQLAGDLGELFF.

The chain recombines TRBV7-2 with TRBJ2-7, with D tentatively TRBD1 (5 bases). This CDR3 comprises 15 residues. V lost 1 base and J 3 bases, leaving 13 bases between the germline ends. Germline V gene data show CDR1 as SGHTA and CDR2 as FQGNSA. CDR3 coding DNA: TGTGCCAGCAGCTTAGTCGCGACAGAGATCTACGAGCAGTACTTC. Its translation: CASSLVATEIYEQYF.

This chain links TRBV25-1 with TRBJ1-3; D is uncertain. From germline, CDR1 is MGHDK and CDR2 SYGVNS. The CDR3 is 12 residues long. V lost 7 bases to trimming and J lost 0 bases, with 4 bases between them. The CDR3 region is CASTSSGNTIYF. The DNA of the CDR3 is TGTGCCAGCACCAGCTCTGGAAACACCATATATTTT.

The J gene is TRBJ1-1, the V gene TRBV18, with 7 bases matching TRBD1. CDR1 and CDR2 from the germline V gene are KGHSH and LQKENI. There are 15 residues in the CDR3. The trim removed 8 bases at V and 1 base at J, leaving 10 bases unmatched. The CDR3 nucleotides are TGTGCCAGCGCCACAAACAGGGGACCGAACACTGAAGCTTTCTTT. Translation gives CASATNRGPNTEAFF. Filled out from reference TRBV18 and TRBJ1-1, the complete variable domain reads NAGVMQNPRHLVRRRGQEARLRCSPMKGHSHVYWYRQLPEEGLKFMVYLQKENIIDESGMPKERFSAEFPKEGPSILRIQQVVRGDSAAYFCASATNRGPNTEAFFGQGTRLTVV.

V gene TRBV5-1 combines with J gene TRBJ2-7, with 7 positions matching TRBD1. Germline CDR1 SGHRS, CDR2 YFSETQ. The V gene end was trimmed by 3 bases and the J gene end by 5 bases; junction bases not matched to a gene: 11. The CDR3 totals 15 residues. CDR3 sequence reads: CASSSTGFLSHEQYF. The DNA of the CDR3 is TGCGCCAGCAGCTCGACAGGGTTTCTTTCCCACGAGCAGTACTTC. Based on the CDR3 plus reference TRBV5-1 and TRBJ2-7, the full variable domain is KAGVTQTPRYLIKTRGQQVTLSCSPISGHRSVSWYQQTPGQGLQFLFEYFSETQRNKGNFPGRFSGRQFSNSRSEMNVSTLELGDSALYLCASSSTGFLSHEQYFGPGTRLTVT.

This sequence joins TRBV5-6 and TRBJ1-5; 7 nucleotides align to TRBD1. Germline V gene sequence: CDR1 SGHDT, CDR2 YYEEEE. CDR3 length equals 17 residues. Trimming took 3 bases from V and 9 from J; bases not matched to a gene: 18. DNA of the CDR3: TGTGCCAGCAGCTCAATGGGGGACAGACGGGACGATATGCCCCAGCATTTT. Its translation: CASSSMGDRRDDMPQHF.

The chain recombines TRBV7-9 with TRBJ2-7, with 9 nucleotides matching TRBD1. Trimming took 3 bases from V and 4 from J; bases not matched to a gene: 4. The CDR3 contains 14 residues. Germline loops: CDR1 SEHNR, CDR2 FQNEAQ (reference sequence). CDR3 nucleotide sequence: TGTGCCAGCAGCTTCACCGGGACAGGGTACGAGCAGTACTTC. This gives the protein CASSFTGTGYEQYF.

The CDR3 coding sequence is TGTGCCAGCAGTTTAACGGGGACAGGGGGGCTCTATGGCTACACCTTC. It yields the protein CASSLTGTGGLYGYTF. The gene calls are TRBV27 and TRBJ1-2; 11 nucleotides line up with TRBD1. The length of the CDR3 is 16 residues. The germline CDR1 and CDR2 sequences are MNHEY and SMNVEV (reference sequence). V lost 2 bases, J lost 4 bases, and 6 bases stayed unmatched.

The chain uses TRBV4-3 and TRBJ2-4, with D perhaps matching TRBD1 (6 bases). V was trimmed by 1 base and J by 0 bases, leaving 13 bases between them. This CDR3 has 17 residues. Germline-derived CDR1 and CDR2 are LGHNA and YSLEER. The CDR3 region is CASSQADRTLAKNIQYF. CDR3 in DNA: TGCGCCAGCAGCCAAGCAGACAGGACTTTAGCCAAAAACATTCAGTACTTC.

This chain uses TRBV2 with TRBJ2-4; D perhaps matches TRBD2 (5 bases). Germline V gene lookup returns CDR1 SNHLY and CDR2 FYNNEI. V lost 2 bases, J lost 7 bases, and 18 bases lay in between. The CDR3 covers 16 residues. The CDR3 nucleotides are TGTGCCAGCAGTGAATTATCACCGCAACTAGGGAACATTCAGTACTTC. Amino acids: CASSELSPQLGNIQYF. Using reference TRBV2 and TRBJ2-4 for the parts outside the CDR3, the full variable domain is EPEVTQTPSHQVTQMGQEVILRCVPISNHLYFYWYRQILGQKVEFLVSFYNNEISEKSEIFDDQFSVERPDGSNFTLKIRSTKLEDSAMYFCASSELSPQLGNIQYFGAGTRLSVL.

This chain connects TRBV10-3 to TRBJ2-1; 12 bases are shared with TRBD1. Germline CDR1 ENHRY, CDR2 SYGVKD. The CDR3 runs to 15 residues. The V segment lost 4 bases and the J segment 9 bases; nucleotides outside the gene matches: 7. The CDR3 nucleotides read TGTGCCATCAGTGGCCCGGGACAGGGGGCGTTTGAGCAGTTCTTC. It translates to CAISGPGQGAFEQFF.

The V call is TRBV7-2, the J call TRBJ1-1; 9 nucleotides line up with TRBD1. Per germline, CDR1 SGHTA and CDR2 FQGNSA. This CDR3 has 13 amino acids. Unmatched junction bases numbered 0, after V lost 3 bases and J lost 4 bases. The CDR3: CASSLDRGTEAFF. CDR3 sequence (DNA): TGTGCCAGCAGCTTGGACAGGGGCACTGAAGCTTTCTTT. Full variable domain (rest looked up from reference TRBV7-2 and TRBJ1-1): GAGVSQSPSNKVTEKGKDVELRCDPISGHTALYWYRQSLGQGLEFLIYFQGNSAPDKSGLPSDRFSAERTGGSVSTLTIQRTQQEDSAVYLCASSLDRGTEAFFGQGTRLTVV.

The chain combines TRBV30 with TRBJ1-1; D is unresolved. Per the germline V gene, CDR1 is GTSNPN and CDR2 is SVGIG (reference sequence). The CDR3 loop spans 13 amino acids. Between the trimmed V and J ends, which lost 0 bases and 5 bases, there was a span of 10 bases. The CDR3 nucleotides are TGTGCCTGGAGTGTGAATGGAGGGACTGAAGCTTTCTTT. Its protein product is CAWSVNGGTEAFF.

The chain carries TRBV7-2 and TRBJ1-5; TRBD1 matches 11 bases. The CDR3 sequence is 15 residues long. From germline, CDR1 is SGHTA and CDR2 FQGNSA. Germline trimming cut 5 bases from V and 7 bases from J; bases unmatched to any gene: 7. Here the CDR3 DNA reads TGTGCCAGCAGCACGCGGACAGGGGGCCGGCAGCCCCAGCATTTT. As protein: CASSTRTGGRQPQHF.

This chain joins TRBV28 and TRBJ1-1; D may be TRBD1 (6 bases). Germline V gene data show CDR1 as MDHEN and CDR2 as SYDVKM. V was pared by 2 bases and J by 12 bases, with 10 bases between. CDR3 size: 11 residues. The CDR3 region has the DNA TGTGCCAGCAGTTTAGGGGGCGAAACTTTCTTT. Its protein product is CASSLGGETFF. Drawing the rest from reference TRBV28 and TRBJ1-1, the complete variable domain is DVKVTQSSRYLVKRTGEKVFLECVQDMDHENMFWYRQDPGLGLRLIYFSYDVKMKEKGDIPEGYSVSREKKERFSLILESASTNQTSMYLCASSLGGETFFGQGTRLTVV.